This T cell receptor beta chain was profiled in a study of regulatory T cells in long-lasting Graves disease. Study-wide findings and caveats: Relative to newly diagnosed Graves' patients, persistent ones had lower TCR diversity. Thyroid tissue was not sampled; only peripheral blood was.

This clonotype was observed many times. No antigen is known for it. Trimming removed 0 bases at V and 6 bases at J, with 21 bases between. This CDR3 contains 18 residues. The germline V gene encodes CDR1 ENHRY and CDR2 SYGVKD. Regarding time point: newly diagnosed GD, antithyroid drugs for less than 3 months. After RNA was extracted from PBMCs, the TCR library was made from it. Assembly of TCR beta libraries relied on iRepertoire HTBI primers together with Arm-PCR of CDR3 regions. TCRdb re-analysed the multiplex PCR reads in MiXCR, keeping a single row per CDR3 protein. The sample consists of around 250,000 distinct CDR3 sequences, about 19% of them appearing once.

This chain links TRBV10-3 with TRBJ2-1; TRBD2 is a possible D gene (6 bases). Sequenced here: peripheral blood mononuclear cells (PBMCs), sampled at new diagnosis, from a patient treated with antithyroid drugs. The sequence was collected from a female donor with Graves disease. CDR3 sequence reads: CAISESALSRESSNEQFF. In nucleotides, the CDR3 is TGTGCCATCAGTGAGTCGGCATTGTCCCGGGAGTCAAGCAATGAGCAGTTCTTC.